The 5 T cell receptor beta chains below all came from one sample that was sequenced in a study of Graves' ophthalmopathy and Graves' hyperthyroidism. Amplifying from RNA transcripts, the study obtained TCR beta CDR3 regions. RT-PCR in the first round used HTBI primers; a second-round multiplex PCR followed. TCRdb used MiXCR to reprocess the multiplex PCR reads, holding one entry per CDR3 protein. Of almost 750,000 distinct CDR3 sequences listed, 40% were seen once; the top ten hold 44%. Sequencing was carried out using peripheral blood. These receptors originate from an adult man with Graves' ophthalmopathy.

The chain has TRBV25-1 and TRBJ2-2, with TRBD2 matching over 10 bases. The ends lost 7 bases at V and 4 bases at J; junction bases unmatched: 9. Germline CDR1 reads MGHDK; CDR2 reads SYGVNS. The CDR3 runs to 16 residues. CDR3 loop: CASTQTSGALTGELFF. The CDR3 DNA reads TGTGCCAGCACCCAAACTAGCGGGGCCCTCACCGGGGAGCTGTTTTTT. The full variable domain, rest sourced from reference TRBV25-1 and TRBJ2-2, is EADIYQTPRYLVIGTGKKITLECSQTMGHDKMYWYQQDPGMELHLIHYSYGVNSTEKGDLSSESTVSRIRTEHFPLTLESARPSHTSQYLCASTQTSGALTGELFFGEGSRLTVL.

The chain recombines TRBV2 with TRBJ2-3, with D perhaps matching TRBD1 (6 bases). CDR3 length equals 13 residues. Trimming removed 8 bases at V and 4 bases at J, with 13 bases between. Germline V gene sequence: CDR1 SNHLY, CDR2 FYNNEI. The CDR3 here is CASRDTPADTQYF. CDR3 nucleotide sequence: TGTGCCAGCCGGGACACCCCTGCAGATACGCAGTATTTT. The entire variable domain, with the rest obtained from reference TRBV2 and TRBJ2-3, is as follows: EPEVTQTPSHQVTQMGQEVILRCVPISNHLYFYWYRQILGQKVEFLVSFYNNEISEKSEIFDDQFSVERPDGSNFTLKIRSTKLEDSAMYFCASRDTPADTQYFGPGTRLTVL.

Remarks on this clonotype: Germline and junction disagree at one end, which may indicate a read error. For the CDR3, the DNA is TGTGCCAGCAGTTACTCTTCGTTTTCAGGTACCATGAACACTGAAGCTTTCTTT. Translated: CASSYSSFSGTMNTEAFF. The V and J genes are TRBV10-3 and TRBJ1-1; D ambiguous. CDR1 and CDR2 from the germline V gene are ENHRY and SYGVKD. There are 18 residues in the CDR3.

The chain uses TRBV12-3 or TRBV12-4 and TRBJ2-7, with 8 bases lining up with TRBD1. The length of the CDR3 is 13 residues. V trimming: 6 bases; J trimming: 5 bases; junction bases outside the gene matches: 6. The CDR3: CASRTGGQDEQYF. In nucleotides, the CDR3 is TGTGCCAGCAGAACAGGGGGGCAGGACGAGCAGTACTTC.

This clonotype was observed a handful of times. This rearrangement joins TRBV20-1 to TRBJ2-2; D remains ambiguous. The CDR3 contains 13 residues. With 0 bases removed from V and 7 bases from J, the gap between germline ends came to 9 bases. Germline lookup yields CDR1 DFQATT and CDR2 SNEGSKA (reference sequence). The DNA for the CDR3 is TGCAGTGCTAGAGATTTCCTCGGCGGGGAGCTGTTTTTT. This encodes CSARDFLGGELFF.